Presented here are 14 T cell receptor beta chains from one specimen sequenced in a study of T cell responses to AZD1222 COVID-19 vaccine. Profiling relied on immunoSEQ multiplex PCR, and the TCRdb table lists in-frame clones only, not all of them. The table records 45,000 to 60,000 clones, around 92% of them present only once. The starting material was peripheral blood, obtained on day 0 of AZD1222 vaccination. The source is an adult in good health.

The rearrangement links TRBV18 to TRBJ1-1; no firm D call. Germline CDR1 KGHSH, CDR2 LQKENI. This CDR3 contains 15 residues. V was clipped by 2 bases and J by 2 bases, with 12 bases between them. This chain's CDR3 is CASSPTYTQNTEAFF. DNA of the CDR3: TGTGCCAGCTCACCAACATACACACAAAACACTGAAGCTTTCTTT.

The rearrangement links TRBV19 to TRBJ2-7; the D is unclear. The CDR3 is 14 amino acids. Germline CDR1 is LNHDA and CDR2 is SQIVND (reference sequence). V was pared by 5 bases and J by 4 bases, with 15 bases between. CDR3 bases: TGTGCCAGTAGTCCAGTAGACATGCCTTACGAGCAGTACTTC. It encodes CASSPVDMPYEQYF.

This clone was seen only once. The chain recombines TRBV6-5 with TRBJ1-4, with D perhaps TRBD1 (5 bases). The length of the CDR3 is 15 residues. From germline, CDR1 is MNHEY and CDR2 SVGAGI. The V gene lost 4 bases and the J gene lost 3 bases, with 12 bases spanning the gap. This chain's CDR3 is CASSSQGIPNEKLFF. CDR3 sequence (DNA): TGTGCCAGCAGTTCCCAGGGAATACCTAATGAAAAACTGTTTTTT.

V gene TRBV6-5 combines with J gene TRBJ2-7; D is perhaps TRBD1 (6 bases). CDR3 length equals 13 residues. Between the trimmed V and J ends, which lost 5 bases and 3 bases, there was a span of 11 bases. Germline CDR1 is MNHEY and CDR2 is SVGAGI. CDR3 in amino acids: CASSQGHHYEQYF. CDR3 nucleotides: TGTGCCAGCAGTCAGGGACACCACTACGAGCAGTACTTC.

The rearrangement uses TRBV7-2 and TRBJ2-3; no clear D. CDR1 and CDR2 (germline): SGHTA, FQGNSA. V was trimmed by 0 bases and J by 6 bases, leaving 10 bases between them. The CDR3 has 14 amino acids. CDR3 protein: CASSLALQPDTQYF. The CDR3 DNA follows: TGTGCCAGCAGCTTAGCCTTGCAGCCTGATACGCAGTATTTT.

The gene calls are TRBV9 and TRBJ2-1; 7 nucleotides match TRBD2. Germline V lookup: CDR1 SGDLS, CDR2 YYNGEE. The junction had 3 bases not matched to a gene; V was cut back by 0 bases and J by 3 bases. The CDR3 covers 15 residues. The CDR3 sequence: CASSVGGSHYNEQFF. The DNA of the CDR3 is TGTGCCAGCAGCGTAGGCGGGAGCCACTACAATGAGCAGTTCTTC.

This chain's CDR3 is CASSPYPDTQYF. The CDR3 DNA follows: TGTGCCAGCAGCCCATACCCAGATACGCAGTATTTT. V gene TRBV27 combines with J gene TRBJ2-3; D is uncertain. CDR3 size: 12 residues. Trimming removed 6 bases at V and 4 bases at J, with 8 bases between. CDR1 is MNHEY and CDR2 is SMNVEV in the germline V gene (reference sequence).

The rearrangement uses TRBV21-1 and TRBJ2-1; the table assigns TRBD2, which was not confirmed against the DNA. TRBV21-1 is annotated as a pseudogene. CDR3 length: 17 amino acids. The CDR3 reads CASQKHSLTYSYNEQFF. DNA for the CDR3: TGTGCCAGCCAAAAGCATAGCCTGACTTACTCCTACAATGAGCAGTTCTTC.

V and J are TRBV6-5 and TRBJ1-1, with 9 bases matching TRBD1. Germline-derived CDR1 and CDR2 are MNHEY and SVGAGI. The CDR3 length is 15 residues. J gave up 5 bases and V 3 bases, and 7 bases lay outside the gene matches. Here the CDR3 reads CASSYRAQGATEAFF. In DNA, the CDR3 is TGTGCCAGCAGTTATCGGGCACAGGGGGCGACTGAAGCTTTCTTT.

This sequence joins TRBV19 and TRBJ2-1; maybe TRBD2 (5 bases). The CDR3 covers 14 residues. CDR1 is LNHDA, CDR2 SQIVND, per germline (reference sequence). Trimming took off 6 bases at V and 2 bases at J, with 11 bases between the two ends. The CDR3 spells CASRASRTYNEQFF. The CDR3 region has the DNA TGTGCCAGTAGAGCTAGCCGGACCTACAATGAGCAGTTCTTC.

V gene TRBV15 combines with J gene TRBJ2-3, with D unclear. V lost 8 bases, J lost 0 bases, and 15 bases lay in between. The germline CDR1 and CDR2 sequences are LNHNV and YYDKDF (reference sequence). The CDR3 totals 15 residues. CDR3 sequence: CATEGSWGSTDTQYF. CDR3 bases: TGTGCCACCGAAGGTAGTTGGGGAAGCACAGATACGCAGTATTTT.

This sequence joins TRBV28 and TRBJ2-6; D not resolved. The CDR3 length is 14 residues. V was trimmed by 3 bases and J by 0 bases, leaving 3 bases between them. Germline CDR1 reads MDHEN; CDR2 reads SYDVKM. The DNA for the CDR3 is TGTGCCAGCAGTTTGCACTCTGGGGCCAACGTCCTGACTTTC. This sequence encodes CASSLHSGANVLTF.

The V call is TRBV15, the J call TRBJ1-2; 7 positions match TRBD1. The CDR3 has 15 residues. Per germline, CDR1 LNHNV and CDR2 YYDKDF (reference sequence). V lost 5 bases and J lost 1; bases outside the gene matches: 7. CDR3 in amino acids: CATSENRGLNYGYTF. The CDR3 nucleotides read TGTGCCACCAGCGAAAACAGGGGACTTAACTATGGCTACACCTTC.

The gene calls are TRBV6-5 and TRBJ2-7; 9 bases map to TRBD1. This CDR3 has 15 amino acids. V was pared by 7 bases and J by 5 bases, with 12 bases of the junction left unmatched. The germline V gene has CDR1 MNHEY and CDR2 SVGAGI. CDR3: CASKLGGQGSHEQYF. The DNA for the CDR3 is TGTGCCAGCAAGCTCGGGGGACAGGGATCCCACGAGCAGTACTTC.